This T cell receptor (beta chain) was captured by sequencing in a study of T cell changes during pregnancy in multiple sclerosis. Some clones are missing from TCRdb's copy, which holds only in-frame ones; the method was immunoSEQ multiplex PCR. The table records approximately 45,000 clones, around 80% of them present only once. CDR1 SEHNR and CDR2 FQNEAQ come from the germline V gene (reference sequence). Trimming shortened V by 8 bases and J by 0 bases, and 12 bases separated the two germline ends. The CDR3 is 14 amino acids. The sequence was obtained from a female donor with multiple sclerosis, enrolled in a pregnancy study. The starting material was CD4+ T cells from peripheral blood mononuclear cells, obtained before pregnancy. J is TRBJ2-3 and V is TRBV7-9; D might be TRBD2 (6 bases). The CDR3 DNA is TGTGCCAGCTGGTTCAGCGGGAGCACAGATACGCAGTATTTT. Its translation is CASWFSGSTDTQYF.